This T cell receptor (beta chain) was identified during a study of cytomegalovirus exposure and HLA in healthy donors. As for the study in general: A later analysis reported the same platform for the 110 or so validation repertoires and the roughly 700 first-cohort repertoires. Overall study results and limits: Generally TCR sequences proved uncommon, though certain public TCRs appeared in numerous donors. Overall, around 150 TCR beta chains were annotated as cytomegalovirus-associated.

The data were produced by immunoSEQ multiplex PCR, yet TCRdb's version contains in-frame clones alone and is incomplete. In the table there are around 250,000 clones, around 90% of which are singletons. Separate from the roughly 710-subject first cohort, the approximately 130-subject validation cohort was the one that the donors belonged to. About this clone: Antigen: not known.

The clonotype comes from a woman aged 18-29 years in good health and CMV-seronegative. The specimen was PBMCs.

The CDR3 DNA follows: TGTGCCAGCAGCTTATCGCTAGCGGGCACAGATACGCAGTATTTT. Protein: CASSLSLAGTDTQYF. The chain couples TRBV7-6 to TRBJ2-3, with TRBD2 matching 7 bases. The germline gives CDR1 SGHVS, CDR2 FNYEAQ. The J segment lost 1 base and the V segment lost 2 bases, leaving 3 bases of the junction unmatched. This CDR3 region has 15 residues.